These 26 T cell receptor beta chains came from one sample sequenced in a study of blood T cell repertoires in COVID-19. The table came from immunoSEQ multiplex PCR; TCRdb's copy has only in-frame clones and leaves some out. This table has around 140,000 clones, about 80% appearing once. The specimen was PBMCs or T cells enriched from blood (not recorded which). All receptors come from a man aged 50 to 59 in a cohort exposed to, infected with or recovered from COVID-19 (not recorded which).

The rearrangement uses TRBV19 and TRBJ1-5, with a possible D match to TRBD1 (6 bases). The CDR3 is made up of 18 amino acids. Per germline, CDR1 LNHDA and CDR2 SQIVND (reference sequence). Between the trimmed V and J ends, which lost 4 bases and 0 bases, there was a span of 19 bases. The CDR3 sequence: CASSTMMGRGYSNQPQHF. The CDR3 coding sequence is TGTGCCAGTAGTACCATGATGGGCAGGGGATATAGCAATCAGCCCCAGCATTTT.

This chain joins TRBV7-7 and TRBJ2-1; 8 bases agree with TRBD2. The germline V gene has CDR1 SSHAT and CDR2 FNYEAQ (reference sequence). V trimming: 4 bases; J trimming: 10 bases; junction bases outside the gene matches: 6. The CDR3 consists of 13 residues. CDR3 loop: CASSSALAGEQFF. The CDR3 DNA reads TGTGCCAGCAGCTCAGCTCTAGCGGGCGAGCAGTTCTTC.

This chain links TRBV9 with TRBJ2-3, with 12 bases identical to TRBD2. The CDR3 has 15 residues. CDR1 is SGDLS, CDR2 YYNGEE, per germline. The junction had 4 bases not matched to a gene; V was cut back by 4 bases and J by 4 bases. The CDR3 DNA sequence: TGTGCCAGCAGCTCTAGCGGGAGGGGAGCAGATACGCAGTATTTT. Amino acids: CASSSSGRGADTQYF. The whole variable domain, remainder taken from reference TRBV9 and TRBJ2-3, is DSGVTQTPKHLITATGQRVTLRCSPRSGDLSVYWYQQSLDQGLQFLIQYYNGEERAKGNILERFSAQQFPDLHSELNLSSLELGDSALYFCASSSSGRGADTQYFGPGTRLTVL.

The chain has TRBV11-2 and TRBJ2-1, with 9 bases fitting TRBD1. The CDR3 length is 15 residues. Germline lookup yields CDR1 SGHAT and CDR2 FQNNGV. With V trimmed by 6 bases and J by 2 bases, 5 bases remained unmatched. CDR3 region: CASSTRQGAYNEQFF. The CDR3 DNA follows: TGTGCCAGCAGTACTAGACAGGGGGCCTACAATGAGCAGTTCTTC.

The V call is TRBV5-4, the J call TRBJ2-7, with TRBD1 identical over 11 bases. Germline lookup yields CDR1 SGHNT and CDR2 YYREEE (reference sequence). The CDR3 totals 16 residues. V was pared by 4 bases and J by 6 bases, with 12 bases of the junction left unmatched. CDR3 nucleotide sequence: TGTGCCAGCAGCACGACGAGGGGACAGGGGGTCCCCGAGCAGTACTTC. The encoded protein is CASSTTRGQGVPEQYF.

This chain uses TRBV4-3 with TRBJ1-1; TRBD1 might be the D (6 bases). Looked up from germline, CDR1 is LGHNA and CDR2 is YSLEER. V lost 3 bases, J lost 0 bases, and 11 bases lay in between. This CDR3 has 15 residues. The CDR3 sequence: CASSQVGTMNTEAFF. In DNA form, the CDR3 reads TGCGCCAGCAGCCAGGTGGGGACAATGAACACTGAAGCTTTCTTT.

Turning to this clone: At the DNA level, this CDR3 is encoded by other sequences in the same sample as well. The gene calls are TRBV10-2 and TRBJ1-1; tentative D call: TRBD1 (5 bases). Germline V gives CDR1 WSHSY, CDR2 SAAADI. The CDR3 covers 13 residues. V was pared by 6 bases and J by 4 bases, with 12 bases between. The CDR3 region has the DNA TGCGCCAGCAGCGAGACGGGGGGCACTGAAGCTTTCTTT. It translates to CASSETGGTEAFF.

V usage is TRBV21-1 and J usage is TRBJ2-5; the D call of TRBD1 is as the table states it, not checked on the DNA. TRBV21-1 is described as a pseudogene. CDR3 length: 20 amino acids. This chain's CDR3 is CASSKEYGRGRPIKRETQYF. The CDR3 region has the DNA TGTGCCAGCAGCAAAGAATACGGCAGGGGGCGCCCCATCAAGAGGGAGACCCAGTACTTC.

The chain's CDR3 is CASSEGAGIYGYTF. The CDR3 coding sequence is TGTGCCAGCAGTGAAGGGGCAGGGATCTATGGCTACACCTTC. The V gene is TRBV6-1, the J gene TRBJ1-2; D may be TRBD1 (5 bases). Germline CDR1 MNHNS, CDR2 SASEGT. Trimming shortened V by 1 base and J by 4 bases, and 10 bases separated the two germline ends. This CDR3 has 14 residues.

The chain is built from TRBV7-3 and TRBJ2-3; a weak D match, TRBD2 (5 bases). The germline gives CDR1 SGHTA, CDR2 FQGTGA. Trimming took off 5 bases at V and 2 bases at J, with 8 bases between the two ends. The CDR3 runs 13 residues. This chain's CDR3 is CASSRGPTDTQYF. The CDR3 nucleotides read TGTGCCAGCAGCCGCGGGCCCACAGATACGCAGTATTTT.

The chain couples TRBV5-8 to TRBJ1-2; weak D call: TRBD1 (5 bases). This CDR3 has 13 residues. Trimming cost V 4 bases and J 3 bases, with 10 bases left between them. Germline CDR1 reads SGHTS; CDR2 reads YDEGEE. The CDR3 DNA follows: TGTGCCAGCAGCACTGGGGGGTACTATGGCTACACCTTC. Its protein product is CASSTGGYYGYTF.

This sequence joins TRBV7-9 and TRBJ1-3; 7 bases are shared with TRBD1. The V gene's germline CDR1 is SEHNR and CDR2 FQNEAQ (reference sequence). V shed 6 bases and J 0 bases; nucleotides not matched to a gene: 11. This CDR3 comprises 17 residues. CDR3 protein: CASSFQAGTVSGNTIYF. In DNA, the CDR3 is TGTGCCAGCAGTTTCCAAGCCGGGACAGTCTCTGGAAACACCATATATTTT.

J is TRBJ2-7 and V is TRBV9; no firm D call. V lost 1 base to trimming and J lost 1 base, with 12 bases between them. The CDR3 is 15 residues long. The germline CDR1 and CDR2 sequences are SGDLS and YYNGEE. As DNA, the CDR3 is TGTGCCAGCAGCGTACACTCGGCGGCATCCTACGAGCAGTACTTC. It yields the protein CASSVHSAASYEQYF.

The chain joins TRBV14 to TRBJ1-6, with D unclear. V lost 3 bases to trimming and J lost 8 bases, with 8 bases between them. There are 13 residues in the CDR3. Per germline, CDR1 SGHDN and CDR2 FVKESK. CDR3 coding DNA: TGTGCCAGCAGCCAGTTTCGGGATTCACCCCTCCACTTT. It specifies CASSQFRDSPLHF.

The rearrangement joins TRBV9 to TRBJ2-1, with 12 bases fitting TRBD2. The CDR3 covers 16 residues. CDR1 is SGDLS, CDR2 YYNGEE, per germline. V was clipped by 1 base and J by 4 bases; unmatched bases: 3. CDR3 coding DNA: TGTGCCAGCAGCGTATGGACTAGCGGGGCTTACAATGAGCAGTTCTTC. Translated: CASSVWTSGAYNEQFF.

CDR3: CASSLFRAEQYF. In nucleotides, the CDR3 is TGTGCCAGCAGCCTGTTCAGGGCCGAGCAGTACTTC. V usage is TRBV12-3 or TRBV12-4 and J usage is TRBJ2-7; the D gene is possibly TRBD1 (5 bases). The CDR3 runs to 12 residues. Deletions cut 6 bases from V and 6 bases from J, with 12 bases between.

This clone was observed a single time. V and J are TRBV5-4 and TRBJ2-7; 9 bases are a match to TRBD1. V lost 4 bases to trimming and J lost 4 bases; unmatched junction nucleotides: 9. Germline CDR1 is SGHNT and CDR2 is YYREEE (reference sequence). The CDR3 totals 15 residues. The DNA for the CDR3 is TGTGCCAGCAGCGTCTCCGGGACAGGGACGTACGAGCAGTACTTC. It yields the protein CASSVSGTGTYEQYF. The full variable domain, its missing parts supplied by reference TRBV5-4 and TRBJ2-7, is ETGVTQSPTHLIKTRGQQVTLRCSSQSGHNTVSWYQQALGQGPQFIFQYYREEENGRGNFPPRFSGLQFPNYSSELNVNALELDDSALYLCASSVSGTGTYEQYFGPGTRLTVT.

The genes are TRBV25-1 and TRBJ1-2; possibly TRBD1 for D (5 bases). Germline V gene data show CDR1 as MGHDK and CDR2 as SYGVNS. Trimming stripped 4 bases from V and 8 bases from J, with 14 bases between. The CDR3 is made up of 13 amino acids. The CDR3, as DNA: TGTGCCAGCAGTGTTGACAGCTTGAGGGGCTACACCTTC. Protein product: CASSVDSLRGYTF.

The chain couples TRBV27 to TRBJ1-6; D gene unclear. The CDR3 covers 14 residues. Germline V lookup: CDR1 MNHEY, CDR2 SMNVEV (reference sequence). With 8 bases removed from V and 1 base from J, the gap between germline ends came to 9 bases. The chain's CDR3 is CASHRGSYNSPLHF. The CDR3 coding sequence is TGTGCCAGCCACAGAGGGTCCTATAATTCACCCCTCCACTTT.

The V and J genes are TRBV10-2 and TRBJ1-2, with D unclear. The CDR3 sequence is 13 residues long. V shed 2 bases and J shed 1 base, with 5 bases lying between them. CDR1 WSHSY and CDR2 SAAADI come from the germline V gene. CDR3 amino acids: CASSERHNYGYTF. CDR3 bases: TGCGCCAGCAGTGAGAGACATAACTATGGCTACACCTTC.

The gene calls are TRBV11-2 and TRBJ2-7, with D unresolved. The V end was cut by 1 base, the J end by 0 bases, with 10 bases between. The CDR3 has 15 amino acids. In germline, CDR1 is SGHAT, CDR2 FQNNGV. The CDR3 here is CASSLVATVSYEQYF. The DNA for the CDR3 is TGTGCCAGCAGCTTAGTAGCTACGGTCTCCTACGAGCAGTACTTC.

V is TRBV4-1 and J is TRBJ2-7; 10 nucleotides align to TRBD1. The CDR3 runs 14 residues. J gave up 5 bases and V 4 bases, and 5 bases lay outside the gene matches. Germline V CDR1 and CDR2: MGHRA, YSYEKL. The CDR3 sequence is CASSPGTGADEQYF. The CDR3 nucleotides are TGCGCCAGCAGCCCCGGGACAGGGGCCGACGAGCAGTACTTC.

This chain connects TRBV30 to TRBJ1-5; 7 bases map to TRBD1. The CDR3 runs 12 residues. Germline CDR1 is GTSNPN and CDR2 is SVGIG (reference sequence). The CDR3 is CAYRGSNQPQHF. Here the CDR3 DNA reads TGTGCATACAGGGGAAGCAATCAGCCCCAGCATTTT.

V is TRBV4-1 and J is TRBJ2-5; a weak D match, TRBD2 (6 bases). CDR1 is MGHRA and CDR2 is YSYEKL in the germline V gene. Trimming shortened V by 5 bases and J by 4 bases, and 11 bases separated the two germline ends. The CDR3 sequence is 13 residues long. DNA for the CDR3: TGCGCCAGCAGCTTGGGACTCCCAGAGACCCAGTACTTC. Translation: CASSLGLPETQYF.

The V gene is TRBV19, the J gene TRBJ1-2; D ambiguous. Trimming stripped 5 bases from V and 8 bases from J, with 12 bases between. CDR1 is LNHDA and CDR2 is SQIVND in the germline V gene (reference sequence). This CDR3 region has 12 residues. The CDR3 region has the DNA TGTGCCAGTAGTCTCCCGGTCGGGGGCTACACCTTC. Translation: CASSLPVGGYTF.

This clone showed up just once. The rearrangement uses TRBV19 and TRBJ2-7; D not certain. From germline, CDR1 is LNHDA and CDR2 SQIVND (reference sequence). CDR3 length: 17 residues. V dropped 1 base and J dropped 2 bases, with 18 bases sitting between them. The CDR3 here is CASSIAGSETSPYEQYF. CDR3 sequence (DNA): TGTGCCAGTAGTATAGCAGGTAGTGAAACTTCCCCCTACGAGCAGTACTTC.